The T cell receptor beta chain described here comes from a study of identical twins. The germline V gene has CDR1 DFQATT and CDR2 SNEGSKA (reference sequence). This CDR3 has 14 amino acids. Deletions cut 2 bases from V and 0 bases from J, with 7 bases between. Findings and caveats of the study: Fewer insertions marked abundant cord blood beta clonotypes; young adult naive trended weakly, memory not at all. The study found that models underestimated out-of-frame TCR alpha sharing in monozygotic twins.

This clonotype was observed at least ten times. Antigen: not known. MiXCR, run by TCRdb on the 5' RACE reads, gives a single entry per CDR3 protein. In the table there are around 100,000 distinct CDR3 sequences, 5.9% of which are singletons. This sequence joins TRBV20-1 and TRBJ1-4; D is unclear. The sample consisted of memory T cells sorted from blood. This receptor was taken from a woman in her fifties or sixties in good health. Here the CDR3 reads CSARNYATNEKLFF. The CDR3 DNA is TGCAGTGCTAGAAATTATGCAACTAATGAAAAACTGTTTTTT.